This TCR beta chain came from a study of cytomegalovirus exposure and HLA in healthy donors. Overall study: Among the 370 or so donors who were genotyped, 81% fell in the genetic ancestry cluster that is associated with self-reported Caucasian donors. General study findings and limits: Later analysis found that TCR beta chains associated with HLA were more clonally expanded than other, equally common chains.

With 0 bases removed from V and 1 base from J, the gap between germline ends came to 26 bases. CDR1 and CDR2 (germline): SQVTM, ANQGSEA. CDR3 length: 20 residues. This clone has just one count. Its antigen is not identified. The PCR was carried out with 60 Vbeta primers and 13 Jbeta primers. TCRdb's copy holds only in-frame clones and misses some; the assay was immunoSEQ multiplex PCR. This sample carries under 250,000 clones, roughly 78% of them seen once, and the ten largest clones take approximately 0.47%. The origin of this receptor is a boy aged 5 to 17 in good health and CMV-seronegative. The sequenced sample consisted of PBMCs. The chain combines TRBV29-1 with TRBJ2-3; D remains ambiguous. The CDR3 region is CSVEDPLNFGSIEGTDTQYF. The CDR3 nucleotides are TGCAGCGTTGAAGATCCCCTCAACTTCGGATCTATAGAGGGCACAGATACGCAGTATTTT.